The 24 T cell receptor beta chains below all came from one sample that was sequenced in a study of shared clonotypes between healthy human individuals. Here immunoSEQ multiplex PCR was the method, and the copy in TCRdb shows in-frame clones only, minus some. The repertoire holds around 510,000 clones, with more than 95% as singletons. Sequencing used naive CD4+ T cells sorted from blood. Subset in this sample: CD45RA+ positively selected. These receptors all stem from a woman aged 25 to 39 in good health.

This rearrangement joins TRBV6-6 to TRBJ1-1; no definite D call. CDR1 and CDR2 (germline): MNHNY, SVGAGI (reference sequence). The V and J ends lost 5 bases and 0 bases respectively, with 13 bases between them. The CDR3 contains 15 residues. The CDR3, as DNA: TGTGCCAGCAGTCCCGGGCACTCCATGAACACTGAAGCTTTCTTT. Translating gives CASSPGHSMNTEAFF.

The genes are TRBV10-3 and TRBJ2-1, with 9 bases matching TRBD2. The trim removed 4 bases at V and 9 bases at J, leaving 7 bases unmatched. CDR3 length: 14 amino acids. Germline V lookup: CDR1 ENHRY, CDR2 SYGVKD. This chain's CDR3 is CAISVYSGSVEQFF. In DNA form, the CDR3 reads TGTGCCATCAGTGTCTATAGCGGGAGTGTTGAGCAGTTCTTC.

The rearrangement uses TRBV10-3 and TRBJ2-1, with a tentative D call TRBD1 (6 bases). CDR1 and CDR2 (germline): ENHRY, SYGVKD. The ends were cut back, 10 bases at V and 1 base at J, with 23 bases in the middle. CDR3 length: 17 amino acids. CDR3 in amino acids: CATHKTQGFDSYNEQFF. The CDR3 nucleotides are TGTGCCACCCACAAAACACAGGGTTTCGATTCCTACAATGAGCAGTTCTTC.

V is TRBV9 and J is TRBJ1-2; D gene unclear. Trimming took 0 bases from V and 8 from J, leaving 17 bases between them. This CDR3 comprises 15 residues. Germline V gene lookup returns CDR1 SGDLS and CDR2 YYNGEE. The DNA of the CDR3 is TGTGCCAGCAGCGTAGACCCCAAGACCCGGTTCGGCTACACCTTC. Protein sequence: CASSVDPKTRFGYTF.

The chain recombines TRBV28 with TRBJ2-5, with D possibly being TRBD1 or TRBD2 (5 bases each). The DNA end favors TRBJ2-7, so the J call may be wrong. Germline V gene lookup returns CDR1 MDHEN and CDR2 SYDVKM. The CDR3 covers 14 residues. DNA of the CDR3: TGTGCCAGCAGTTTGGGGACGCTACCCTACGAGCAGTACTTC. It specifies CASSLGTLPYEQYF.

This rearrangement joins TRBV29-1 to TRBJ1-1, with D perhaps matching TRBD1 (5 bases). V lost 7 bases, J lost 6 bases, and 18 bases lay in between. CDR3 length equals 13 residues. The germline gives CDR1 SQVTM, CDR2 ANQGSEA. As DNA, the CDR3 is TGCAGCGCCGGGCTCGGGGGGGTAGCTGAAGCTTTCTTT. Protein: CSAGLGGVAEAFF.

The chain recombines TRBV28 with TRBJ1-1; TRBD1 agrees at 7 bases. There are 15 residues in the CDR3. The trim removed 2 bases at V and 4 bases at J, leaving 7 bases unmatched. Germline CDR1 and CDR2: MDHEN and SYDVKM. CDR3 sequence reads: CASSLGGAGGTEAFF. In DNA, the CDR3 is TGTGCCAGCAGTTTAGGGGGCGCAGGGGGCACTGAAGCTTTCTTT.

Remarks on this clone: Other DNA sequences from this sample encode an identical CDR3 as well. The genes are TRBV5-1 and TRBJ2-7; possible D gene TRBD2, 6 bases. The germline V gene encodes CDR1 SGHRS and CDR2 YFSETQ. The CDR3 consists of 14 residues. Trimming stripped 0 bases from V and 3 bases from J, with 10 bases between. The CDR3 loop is CASSLGGRLYEQYF. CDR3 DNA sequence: TGCGCCAGCAGCTTGGGTGGGAGGCTCTACGAGCAGTACTTC.

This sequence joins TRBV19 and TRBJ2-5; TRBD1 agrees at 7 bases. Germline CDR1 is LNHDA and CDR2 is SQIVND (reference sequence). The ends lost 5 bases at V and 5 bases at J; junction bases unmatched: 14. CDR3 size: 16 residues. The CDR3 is CASSPSVRGRWETQYF. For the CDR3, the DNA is TGTGCCAGTAGTCCCTCGGTGAGGGGGCGCTGGGAGACCCAGTACTTC.

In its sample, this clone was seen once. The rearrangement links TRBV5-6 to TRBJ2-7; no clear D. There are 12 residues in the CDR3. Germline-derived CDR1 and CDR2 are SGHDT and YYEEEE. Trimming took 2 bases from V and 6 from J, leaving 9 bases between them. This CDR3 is CASSFGPGEQYF. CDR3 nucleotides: TGTGCCAGCAGCTTCGGTCCGGGCGAGCAGTACTTC. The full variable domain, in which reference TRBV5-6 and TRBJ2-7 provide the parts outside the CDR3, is DAGVTQSPTHLIKTRGQQVTLRCSPKSGHDTVSWYQQALGQGPQFIFQYYEEEERQRGNFPDRFSGHQFPNYSSELNVNALLLGDSALYLCASSFGPGEQYFGPGTRLTVT.

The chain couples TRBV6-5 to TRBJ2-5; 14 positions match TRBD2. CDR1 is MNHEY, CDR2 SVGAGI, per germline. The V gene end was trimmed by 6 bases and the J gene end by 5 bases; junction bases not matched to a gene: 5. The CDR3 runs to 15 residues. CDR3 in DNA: TGTGCCAGCAGCCCGGGACTAGCGGGAGCCGAGACCCAGTACTTC. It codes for CASSPGLAGAETQYF.

CDR3 nucleotides: TGTGCCAGCAGCCCTCGGACTAGCGGGAGCAACACTCGTATTCAGTACTTC. Its translation is CASSPRTSGSNTRIQYF. The chain is built from TRBV7-8 and TRBJ2-4; TRBD2 matches 13 bases. This CDR3 contains 17 residues. Losses at the gene ends were 5 bases for V and 10 bases for J; bases not matched to a gene: 14. Germline-derived CDR1 and CDR2 are SGHVS and FQNEAQ.

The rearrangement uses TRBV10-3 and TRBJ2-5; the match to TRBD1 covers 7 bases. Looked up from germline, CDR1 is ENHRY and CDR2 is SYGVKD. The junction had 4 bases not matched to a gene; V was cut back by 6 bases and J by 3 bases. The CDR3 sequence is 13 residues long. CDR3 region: CAISPGTEETQYF. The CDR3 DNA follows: TGTGCCATCAGCCCCGGGACAGAAGAGACCCAGTACTTC.

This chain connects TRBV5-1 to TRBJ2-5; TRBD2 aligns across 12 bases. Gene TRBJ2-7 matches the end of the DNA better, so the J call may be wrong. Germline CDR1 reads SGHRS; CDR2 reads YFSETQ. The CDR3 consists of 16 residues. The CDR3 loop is CASSLLGTSGPYEQYF. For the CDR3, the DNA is TGCGCCAGCAGCTTGTTGGGGACTAGCGGGCCCTACGAGCAGTACTTC.

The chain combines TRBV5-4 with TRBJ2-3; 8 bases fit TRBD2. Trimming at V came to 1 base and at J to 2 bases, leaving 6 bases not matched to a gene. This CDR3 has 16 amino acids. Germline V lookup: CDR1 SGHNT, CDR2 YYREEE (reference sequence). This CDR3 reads CASSLRLAGLTDTQYF. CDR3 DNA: TGTGCCAGCAGCTTGAGGCTAGCGGGTCTCACAGATACGCAGTATTTT. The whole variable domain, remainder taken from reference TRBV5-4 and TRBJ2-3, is ETGVTQSPTHLIKTRGQQVTLRCSSQSGHNTVSWYQQALGQGPQFIFQYYREEENGRGNFPPRFSGLQFPNYSSELNVNALELDDSALYLCASSLRLAGLTDTQYFGPGTRLTVL.

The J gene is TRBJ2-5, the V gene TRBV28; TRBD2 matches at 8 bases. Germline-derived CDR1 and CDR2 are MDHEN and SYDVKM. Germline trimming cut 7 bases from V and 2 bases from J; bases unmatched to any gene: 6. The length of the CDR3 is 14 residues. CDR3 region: CASTKLAEQETQYF. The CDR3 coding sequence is TGTGCCAGCACCAAACTAGCGGAACAAGAGACCCAGTACTTC.

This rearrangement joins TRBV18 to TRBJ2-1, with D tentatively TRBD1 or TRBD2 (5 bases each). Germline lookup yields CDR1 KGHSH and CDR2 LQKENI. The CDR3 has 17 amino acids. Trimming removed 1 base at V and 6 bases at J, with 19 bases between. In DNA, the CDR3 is TGTGCCAGCTCACCACTGCCTGCCGGATCGGGACGCAATGAGCAGTTCTTC. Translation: CASSPLPAGSGRNEQFF.

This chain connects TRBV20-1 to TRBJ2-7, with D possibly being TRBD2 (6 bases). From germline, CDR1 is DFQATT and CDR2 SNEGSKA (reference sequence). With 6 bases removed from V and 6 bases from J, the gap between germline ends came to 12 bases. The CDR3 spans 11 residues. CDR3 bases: TGCAGTGCCTTGACTAGTTCCGAGCAGTACTTC. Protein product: CSALTSSEQYF.

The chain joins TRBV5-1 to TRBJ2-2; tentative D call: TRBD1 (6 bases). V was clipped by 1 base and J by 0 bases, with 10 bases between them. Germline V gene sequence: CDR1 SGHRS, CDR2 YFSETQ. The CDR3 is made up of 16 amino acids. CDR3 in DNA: TGCGCCAGCAGCTTGATCAGGGGCGCGAACACCGGGGAGCTGTTTTTT. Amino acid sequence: CASSLIRGANTGELFF.

In DNA form, the CDR3 reads TGTGCCAGCAGTAACGTGGGGGGCTACACTGAAGCTTTCTTT. Its translation: CASSNVGGYTEAFF. The rearrangement uses TRBV27 and TRBJ1-1; D possibly corresponds to TRBD1 (6 bases). Trimming shortened V by 5 bases and J by 3 bases, and 13 bases separated the two germline ends. The CDR3 has 14 amino acids. Germline CDR1 reads MNHEY; CDR2 reads SMNVEV (reference sequence).

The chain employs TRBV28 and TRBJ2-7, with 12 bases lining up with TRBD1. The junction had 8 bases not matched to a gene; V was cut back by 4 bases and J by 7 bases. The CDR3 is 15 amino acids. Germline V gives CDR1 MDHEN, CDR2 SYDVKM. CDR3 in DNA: TGTGCCAGCAGTTCACCGGGACAGGGGGCTGGGGAGCAGTACTTC. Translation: CASSSPGQGAGEQYF.

The CDR3: CASRAFSYQPQHF. The CDR3 DNA reads as TGTGCCAGCAGAGCCTTCAGTTATCAGCCCCAGCATTTT. The genes are TRBV6-5 and TRBJ1-5; D not resolved. The CDR3 totals 13 residues. The V and J ends lost 6 bases and 5 bases respectively, with 11 bases between them. Germline CDR1 reads MNHEY; CDR2 reads SVGAGI.

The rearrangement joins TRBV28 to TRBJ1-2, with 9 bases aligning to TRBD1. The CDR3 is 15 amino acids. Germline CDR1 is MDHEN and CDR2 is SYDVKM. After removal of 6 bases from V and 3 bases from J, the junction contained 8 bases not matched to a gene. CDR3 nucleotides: TGTGCCAGCAGCACAACAGGGGGCTTCGACTATGGCTACACCTTC. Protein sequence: CASSTTGGFDYGYTF.

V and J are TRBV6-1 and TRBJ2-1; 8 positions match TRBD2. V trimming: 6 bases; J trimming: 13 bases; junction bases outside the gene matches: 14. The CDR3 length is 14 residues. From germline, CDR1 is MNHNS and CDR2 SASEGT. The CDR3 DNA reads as TGTGCCAGCAGCCAACTTGGGTACGCGGGAGGACAGTTCTTC. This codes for CASSQLGYAGGQFF.